One and the same sample provided the 17 T cell receptor beta chains below, sequenced in a study of T cells in localized non-small cell lung cancer. The repertoire was sequenced with immunoSEQ multiplex PCR; TCRdb's copy has only in-frame clones and lacks some. The sample consists of about 11,000 clones, 48% of them appearing once. Sequences were derived from lymph node tissue, sampled before any cancer treatment. The receptors were gathered from a woman aged 40-75 years with stage II squamous cell lung carcinoma.

The J gene is TRBJ1-2, the V gene TRBV18; tentative D call: TRBD1 (6 bases). Trimming left V 5 bases short and J 8 bases short, with 15 bases between. The CDR3 runs to 13 residues. Germline CDR1 and CDR2: KGHSH and LQKENI. The CDR3 DNA sequence: TGTGCCAGCTCAGTACGAACAGGGTTAGGCTACACCTTC. It translates to CASSVRTGLGYTF.

The chain links TRBV12-5 to TRBJ2-1, with TRBD2 as a possible D gene (7 bases). The CDR3 is made up of 14 amino acids. V was pared by 1 base and J by 7 bases, with 11 bases between. CDR1 and CDR2 (germline): LGHNT, FRNRAP. CDR3: CASGLAGGQNEQFF. CDR3 coding DNA: TGTGCTAGTGGTTTGGCCGGGGGGCAAAATGAGCAGTTCTTC.

The V and J genes are TRBV6-8 and TRBJ2-7, with D perhaps matching TRBD2 (6 bases). CDR3 size: 13 residues. CDR1 is MNHGY and CDR2 is SAAAGT in the germline V gene. Trimming stripped 10 bases from V and 5 bases from J, with 18 bases between. CDR3 sequence: CAISGLIQDEQYF. The DNA of the CDR3 is TGTGCCATCAGCGGACTAATCCAGGACGAGCAGTACTTC.

This clone was picked up a small number of times. V gene TRBV11-3 combines with J gene TRBJ1-6; 12 bases match TRBD1. Germline V gene data show CDR1 as SGHNT and CDR2 as YENEEA. Losses at the gene ends were 5 bases for V and 10 bases for J; bases not matched to a gene: 15. The CDR3 loop spans 18 amino acids. DNA for the CDR3: TGTGCCAGCAGCCCGCGGGACAGGGGGCAAAGGTATATGTCACCCCTCCACTTT. It encodes CASSPRDRGQRYMSPLHF.

V gene TRBV30 combines with J gene TRBJ2-7; D gene unclear. The CDR3 has 12 residues. V lost 0 bases and J 7 bases, leaving 10 bases between the germline ends. Germline lookup yields CDR1 GTSNPN and CDR2 SVGIG (reference sequence). CDR3: CAWSVLMREQYF. The CDR3 bases are TGTGCCTGGAGTGTACTAATGAGGGAGCAGTACTTC.

This clone was detected only a few times. The chain carries TRBV4-1 and TRBJ2-7, with TRBD2 matching 9 bases. Germline V gene lookup returns CDR1 MGHRA and CDR2 YSYEKL. J gave up 3 bases and V 3 bases, and 12 bases lay outside the gene matches. The CDR3 consists of 17 residues. CDR3 nucleotide sequence: TGCGCCAGCAGCCAGGCCAGCCGGACTAGCGTGGGCTACGAGCAGTACTTC. Translated: CASSQASRTSVGYEQYF.

The chain uses TRBV28 and TRBJ2-3; 7 bases line up with TRBD1. Germline CDR1 reads MDHEN; CDR2 reads SYDVKM. The CDR3 length is 17 residues. J was trimmed by 2 bases and V by 2 bases; bases with no gene match: 10. CDR3 loop: CASSLPYRGSVTDTQYF. The CDR3 coding sequence is TGTGCCAGCAGTTTACCTTACAGGGGAAGTGTCACAGATACGCAGTATTTT.

This clone has only a few counts. V usage is TRBV30 and J usage is TRBJ2-7; TRBD1 might be the D (6 bases). The CDR3 loop spans 12 amino acids. The V and J ends lost 2 bases and 8 bases respectively, with 13 bases between them. Germline values: CDR1 GTSNPN, CDR2 SVGIG (reference sequence). The CDR3 nucleotides read TGTGCCTGGAGTTCTACAGGGTTTCAGCAGTACTTC. It yields the protein CAWSSTGFQQYF.

This clone occurred a few times. This sequence joins TRBV18 and TRBJ2-7; 7 nucleotides line up with TRBD1. The V gene end was trimmed by 5 bases and the J gene end by 2 bases; junction bases not matched to a gene: 6. In germline, CDR1 is KGHSH, CDR2 LQKENI. The CDR3 totals 14 residues. The DNA of the CDR3 is TGTGCCAGCTCAAAGGGGGCCCAGACCTACGAGCAGTACTTC. Encoded protein: CASSKGAQTYEQYF.

The genes are TRBV10-2 and TRBJ1-1; D not certain. Between the trimmed V and J ends, which lost 7 bases and 4 bases, there was a span of 13 bases. CDR3 length: 13 residues. Germline CDR1 reads WSHSY; CDR2 reads SAAADI. The CDR3 nucleotides are TGCGCCAGCACCCTCGGACGCTCCACTGAAGCTTTCTTT. The encoded protein is CASTLGRSTEAFF.

J is TRBJ1-3 and V is TRBV5-1; the D gene is possibly TRBD1 (5 bases). The V end was cut by 4 bases, the J end by 2 bases, with 10 bases between. CDR1 and CDR2 (germline): SGHRS, YFSETQ. The CDR3 consists of 14 residues. CDR3 in amino acids: CASSRDGAGNTIYF. CDR3 DNA: TGCGCCAGCAGCAGGGACGGAGCTGGAAACACCATATATTTT.

The gene calls are TRBV6-8 and TRBJ1-3; 9 positions match TRBD1. Germline V lookup: CDR1 MNHGY, CDR2 SAAAGT. The CDR3 has 16 residues. The trim removed 6 bases at V and 3 bases at J, leaving 9 bases unmatched. As DNA, the CDR3 is TGTGCCAGCAGGGAGGCGGGACAGGGTGGTGGAAACACCATATATTTT. Translation: CASREAGQGGGNTIYF.

This clone was observed a few times. This chain connects TRBV9 to TRBJ2-2, with 7 bases identical to TRBD1. Per the germline V gene, CDR1 is SGDLS and CDR2 is YYNGEE. V trimming: 1 base; J trimming: 4 bases; junction bases outside the gene matches: 4. The CDR3 spans 15 residues. The CDR3 DNA follows: TGTGCCAGCAGCGTAAGACAGGGCTTCACCGGGGAGCTGTTTTTT. Translated, it gives CASSVRQGFTGELFF.

The V call is TRBV30, the J call TRBJ2-2; D unclear. There are 12 residues in the CDR3. Germline-derived CDR1 and CDR2 are GTSNPN and SVGIG (reference sequence). The V gene lost 2 bases and the J gene lost 3 bases, with 4 bases spanning the gap. This CDR3 reads CAWSPDTGELFF. The DNA of the CDR3 is TGTGCCTGGAGTCCTGACACCGGGGAGCTGTTTTTT.

The chain links TRBV4-1 to TRBJ1-1; perhaps TRBD1 as D (6 bases). Germline CDR1 reads MGHRA; CDR2 reads YSYEKL. The CDR3 has 16 residues. With 1 base removed from V and 4 bases from J, the gap between germline ends came to 16 bases. The CDR3: CASSQAEGVWSTEAFF. The CDR3 DNA follows: TGCGCCAGCAGCCAAGCGGAGGGGGTTTGGAGCACTGAAGCTTTCTTT.

V gene TRBV28 combines with J gene TRBJ2-2; D is unresolved. Looked up from germline, CDR1 is MDHEN and CDR2 is SYDVKM. The CDR3 is 12 residues long. Trimming removed 7 bases from V and 8 bases from J, with 11 bases in between. The CDR3 nucleotides read TGTGCCAGCATTGGGGTCAAGGGGGAGCTGTTTTTT. Protein product: CASIGVKGELFF.

CDR3 sequence (DNA): TGTGCCAGCACCGGAGAGGGGTTTCGACGGTTATATGGCTACACCTTC. Translated: CASTGEGFRRLYGYTF. The chain combines TRBV6-8 with TRBJ1-2; D is perhaps TRBD1 (5 bases). CDR3 size: 16 residues. Looked up from germline, CDR1 is MNHGY and CDR2 is SAAAGT. The V end was cut by 7 bases, the J end by 5 bases, with 23 bases between.